The 21 T cell receptor beta chains in this list originate from one sample, sequenced in a study of blood T cell repertoires in COVID-19. Measured with immunoSEQ multiplex PCR; TCRdb has only the in-frame clones, and not every one. The table lists under 20,000 clones, 80% to 90% of them singletons, with around 30% in the top ten. Sequenced material: peripheral blood. The source is a human donor with active COVID-19. The donor label of this sample is uncertain.

This chain uses TRBV25-1 with TRBJ2-3; 9 bases fit TRBD2. Trimming at V came to 3 bases and at J to 3 bases, leaving 7 bases not matched to a gene. The CDR3 runs to 16 residues. Germline V gene lookup returns CDR1 MGHDK and CDR2 SYGVNS. The CDR3 loop reads CASSDRRLAGTDTQYF. DNA of the CDR3: TGTGCCAGCAGTGACCGTAGGCTAGCGGGAACAGATACGCAGTATTTT.

The gene calls are TRBV5-4 and TRBJ2-5; possibly TRBD1 for D (5 bases). V lost 0 bases and J lost 4, with 10 bases in between. The CDR3 totals 14 residues. The germline gives CDR1 SGHNT, CDR2 YYREEE (reference sequence). The CDR3 DNA reads TGTGCCAGCAGCTTGGTTCCAGGGCTAGAGACCCAGTACTTC. Translating it yields CASSLVPGLETQYF. The variable domain in full, completed from reference TRBV5-4 and TRBJ2-5, reads ETGVTQSPTHLIKTRGQQVTLRCSSQSGHNTVSWYQQALGQGPQFIFQYYREEENGRGNFPPRFSGLQFPNYSSELNVNALELDDSALYLCASSLVPGLETQYFGPGTRLLVL.

This chain connects TRBV12-3 or TRBV12-4 to TRBJ2-1; maybe TRBD1 (6 bases). The CDR3 contains 12 residues. Trimming cost V 6 bases and J 15 bases, with 18 bases left between them. The CDR3 region is CASSPGWGLRFF. CDR3 DNA: TGTGCCAGCAGCCCAGGTTGGGGGCTAAGGTTCTTC.

The chain uses TRBV28 and TRBJ2-6, with D unclear. Germline V gene data show CDR1 as MDHEN and CDR2 as SYDVKM. Trimming left V 0 bases short and J 0 bases short, with 3 bases between. CDR3 length: 15 amino acids. CDR3 sequence: CASSLWSSGANVLTF. The CDR3 region has the DNA TGTGCCAGCAGTTTATGGAGCTCTGGGGCCAACGTCCTGACTTTC.

This clone was recorded only once. The chain is built from TRBV6-5 and TRBJ2-7; TRBD2 agrees at 10 bases. Trimming cost V 0 bases and J 3 bases; bases outside gene matches: 2. This CDR3 region has 15 residues. CDR1 and CDR2 (germline): MNHEY, SVGAGI. The DNA for the CDR3 is TGTGCCAGCAGTTACTCGAGCGGGGGGGTCTACGAGCAGTACTTC. Translating it yields CASSYSSGGVYEQYF.

The rearrangement joins TRBV28 to TRBJ1-2; 10 nucleotides match TRBD1. This CDR3 contains 13 residues. The ends lost 6 bases at V and 4 bases at J; junction bases unmatched: 2. Germline values: CDR1 MDHEN, CDR2 SYDVKM. The CDR3 loop reads CASRRTGGYGYTF. CDR3 nucleotides: TGTGCCAGCAGACGGACAGGGGGCTATGGCTACACCTTC.

The CDR3 spells CASSTGQGRTEAFF. The CDR3 bases are TGTGCCAGTAGTACCGGACAGGGTCGGACTGAAGCTTTCTTT. V usage is TRBV19 and J usage is TRBJ1-1; 8 positions match TRBD1. CDR1 LNHDA and CDR2 SQIVND come from the germline V gene (reference sequence). The CDR3 contains 14 residues. The junction had 6 bases not matched to a gene; V was cut back by 4 bases and J by 5 bases.

The chain carries TRBV2 and TRBJ2-2, with D perhaps matching TRBD2 (6 bases). The germline V and J ends were trimmed by 1 base and 4 bases, with 10 bases remaining between them. Germline CDR1 reads SNHLY; CDR2 reads FYNNEI. The CDR3 loop spans 15 amino acids. The chain's CDR3 is CASSEGLASTGELFF. The CDR3 nucleotides read TGTGCCAGCAGTGAAGGCCTAGCGAGCACCGGGGAGCTGTTTTTT. Using reference TRBV2 and TRBJ2-2 for the parts outside the CDR3, the full variable domain is EPEVTQTPSHQVTQMGQEVILRCVPISNHLYFYWYRQILGQKVEFLVSFYNNEISEKSEIFDDQFSVERPDGSNFTLKIRSTKLEDSAMYFCASSEGLASTGELFFGEGSRLTVL.

The chain joins TRBV28 to TRBJ2-4; maybe TRBD1 (5 bases). Trimming took 7 bases from V and 6 from J, leaving 16 bases between them. Germline V gene data show CDR1 as MDHEN and CDR2 as SYDVKM. The CDR3 runs 14 residues. The CDR3 sequence is CASTPSAGPNIQYF. CDR3 bases: TGTGCCAGCACCCCCTCGGCAGGGCCAAACATTCAGTACTTC.

V is TRBV27 and J is TRBJ2-2, with a tentative D call TRBD1 (7 bases). The CDR3 covers 16 residues. The germline V and J ends were trimmed by 3 bases and 1 base, with 12 bases remaining between them. CDR1 and CDR2 from the germline V gene are MNHEY and SMNVEV (reference sequence). The CDR3 region is CASSFRQGGNTGELFF. CDR3 bases: TGTGCCAGCAGTTTTAGACAGGGAGGGAACACCGGGGAGCTGTTTTTT.

A few counts support this clone. The CDR3 DNA reads as TGTGCCACCTCGGACTGGGGGGTAATATGGGGTGAGCAGTTCTTC. This encodes CATSDWGVIWGEQFF. The chain employs TRBV27 and TRBJ2-1; tentatively, D is TRBD2 (6 bases). The CDR3 covers 15 residues. The V end lost 10 bases, the J end lost 9 bases, and 25 bases lay between the germline ends. CDR1 and CDR2 (germline): MNHEY, SMNVEV (reference sequence).

The rearrangement uses TRBV7-2 and TRBJ2-3; D ambiguous. The CDR3 covers 16 residues. V was shortened by 3 bases and J by 2 bases, with 15 bases between the two germline ends. The germline V gene has CDR1 SGHTA and CDR2 FQGNSA. The CDR3 sequence is CASSLVPLRDTDTQYF. The CDR3, as DNA: TGTGCCAGCAGCTTGGTGCCTTTGCGAGACACAGATACGCAGTATTTT.

This clone showed up just a few times. This chain uses TRBV23-1 with TRBJ1-2; D is unresolved. TRBV23-1 falls under the ORF class, with uncertain function. Between the trimmed V and J ends, which lost 0 bases and 14 bases, there was a span of 13 bases. There are 12 residues in the CDR3. CDR3 sequence: CASSQSEAPETF. The CDR3 coding sequence is TGCGCCAGCAGTCAATCCGAGGCCCCAGAAACCTTC.

J is TRBJ1-4 and V is TRBV4-2; D is undetermined. The germline V gene has CDR1 LGHNA and CDR2 YNFKEQ. CDR3 length: 16 residues. V was pared by 0 bases and J by 4 bases, with 12 bases between. CDR3 amino acids: CASSQDTRQINEKLFF. The CDR3 DNA reads TGTGCCAGCAGCCAAGATACTAGGCAGATTAATGAAAAACTGTTTTTT.

The chain uses TRBV30 and TRBJ2-6; no definite D call. CDR1 and CDR2 (germline): GTSNPN, SVGIG (reference sequence). The CDR3 totals 16 residues. Trimming removed 3 bases at V and 2 bases at J, with 14 bases between. CDR3 in DNA: TGTGCCTGGAGAGATTATAACTTAGCTGGGGCCAACGTCCTGACTTTC. Translated: CAWRDYNLAGANVLTF.

This clone appeared once. The rearrangement links TRBV7-2 to TRBJ1-1, with D perhaps matching TRBD1 (5 bases). Germline loops: CDR1 SGHTA, CDR2 FQGNSA. V dropped 2 bases and J dropped 8 bases, with 15 bases sitting between them. The CDR3 runs 14 residues. The CDR3 nucleotides read TGTGCCAGCAGCTTATTATATGCCGGGGGGGAAGCTTTCTTT. It codes for CASSLLYAGGEAFF.

This clone has just one count. This rearrangement joins TRBV24-1 to TRBJ1-5; the D gene is possibly TRBD1 (5 bases). The V gene lost 3 bases and the J gene lost 8 bases, with 10 bases spanning the gap. The CDR3 extends over 13 amino acids. Germline values: CDR1 KGHDR, CDR2 SFDVKD. The CDR3 DNA is TGTGCCACCAGTGATGGGGGGGAAAAGCCCCAGCATTTT. As protein: CATSDGGEKPQHF.

V is TRBV3-1 (or the pseudogene TRBV3-2) and J is TRBJ2-2; the D is unclear. V shed 0 bases and J shed 9 bases, with 11 bases lying between them. The CDR3 spans 14 residues. From germline, CDR1 is LGHDT and CDR2 YNNKEL (reference sequence). The CDR3 coding sequence is TGTGCCAGCAGCCAAGACTTGACACCTCGGGAGCTGTTTTTT. Amino acid sequence: CASSQDLTPRELFF.

The chain couples TRBV12-5 to TRBJ1-1, with 9 bases matching TRBD1. CDR3 size: 15 residues. CDR1 and CDR2 (germline): LGHNT, FRNRAP. V was clipped by 1 base and J by 4 bases; unmatched bases: 4. CDR3 in amino acids: CASGLGQGVRTEAFF. The CDR3 DNA reads as TGTGCTAGTGGTTTGGGACAGGGGGTCCGCACTGAAGCTTTCTTT.

The rearrangement joins TRBV5-4 to TRBJ1-2; D not certain. The CDR3 has 14 amino acids. Germline CDR1 and CDR2: SGHNT and YYREEE (reference sequence). With 4 bases removed from V and 1 base from J, the gap between germline ends came to 11 bases. The CDR3 is CASSREGYNYGYTF. The CDR3 DNA sequence: TGTGCCAGCAGCCGGGAAGGTTATAACTATGGCTACACCTTC.

The chain has TRBV19 and TRBJ2-3, with 10 bases that match TRBD2. J lost 0 bases, V lost 5 bases, and 5 bases had no gene match. The CDR3 is 16 amino acids. The germline gives CDR1 LNHDA, CDR2 SQIVND (reference sequence). CDR3 in DNA: TGTGCCAGTAGTCCAGCGGGAGGGCCCAGCACAGATACGCAGTATTTT. Its protein is CASSPAGGPSTDTQYF. Complete variable domain (other parts from reference TRBV19 and TRBJ2-3): DGGITQSPKYLFRKEGQNVTLSCEQNLNHDAMYWYRQDPGQGLRLIYYSQIVNDFQKGDIAEGYSVSREKKESFPLTVTSAQKNPTAFYLCASSPAGGPSTDTQYFGPGTRLTVL.